This TCR beta chain was sequenced during a study of blood T cell repertoires in COVID-19. This clone was seen a single time. Authors' processing steps: It was from reference gene primer amplification that nucleated cell counts were estimated. The assay was immunoSEQ multiplex PCR, and TCRdb's table has in-frame clones only and misses some. Clone size and V and J calls were adopted from that table, with D and trimming inferred from the DNA. Counted here are about 27,000 clones, around 82% occurring once; the ten biggest clones make up about 1.8%. CDR3 length: 14 amino acids. The junction had 1 base not matched to a gene; V was cut back by 3 bases and J by 1 base. Germline V CDR1 and CDR2: MDHEN, SYDVKM.

The TCR was taken from an older man with active or convalescent COVID-19. The V and J genes are TRBV28 and TRBJ2-7; 9 bases line up with TRBD2. Sequencing was performed on peripheral blood. The CDR3 reads CASSLTSGSYEQYF. CDR3 bases: TGTGCCAGCAGTTTGACTAGCGGATCCTACGAGCAGTACTTC. The whole variable domain, remainder taken from reference TRBV28 and TRBJ2-7, is DVKVTQSSRYLVKRTGEKVFLECVQDMDHENMFWYRQDPGLGLRLIYFSYDVKMKEKGDIPEGYSVSREKKERFSLILESASTNQTSMYLCASSLTSGSYEQYFGPGTRLTVT.